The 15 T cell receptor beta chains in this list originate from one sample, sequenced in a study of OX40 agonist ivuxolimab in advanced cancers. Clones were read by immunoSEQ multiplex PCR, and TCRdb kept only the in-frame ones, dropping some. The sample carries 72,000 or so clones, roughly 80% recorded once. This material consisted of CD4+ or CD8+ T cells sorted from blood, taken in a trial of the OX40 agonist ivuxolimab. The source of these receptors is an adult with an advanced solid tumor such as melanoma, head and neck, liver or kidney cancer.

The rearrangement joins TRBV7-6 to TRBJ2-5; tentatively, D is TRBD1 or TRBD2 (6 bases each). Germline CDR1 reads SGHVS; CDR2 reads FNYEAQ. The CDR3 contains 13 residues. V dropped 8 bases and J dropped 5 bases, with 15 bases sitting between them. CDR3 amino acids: CASRRGPVETQYF. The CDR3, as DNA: TGTGCCAGCCGTCGGGGGCCGGTCGAGACCCAGTACTTC. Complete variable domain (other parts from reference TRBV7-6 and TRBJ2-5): GAGVSQSPRYKVTKRGQDVALRCDPISGHVSLYWYRQALGQGPEFLTYFNYEAQQDKSGLPNDRFSAERPEGSISTLTIQRTEQRDSAMYRCASRRGPVETQYFGPGTRLLVL.

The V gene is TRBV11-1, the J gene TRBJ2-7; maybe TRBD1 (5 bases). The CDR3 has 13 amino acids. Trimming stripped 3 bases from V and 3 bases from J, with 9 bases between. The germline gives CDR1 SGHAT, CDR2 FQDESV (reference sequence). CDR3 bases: TGTGCCAGCAGCTTCGACAGTAACTACGAGCAGTACTTC. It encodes CASSFDSNYEQYF.

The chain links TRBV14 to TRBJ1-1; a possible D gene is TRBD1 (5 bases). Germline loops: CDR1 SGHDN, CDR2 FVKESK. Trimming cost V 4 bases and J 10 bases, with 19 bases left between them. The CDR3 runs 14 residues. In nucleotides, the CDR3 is TGTGCCAGCAGCCGACCGGGACGAACGAGGGGAGCTTTCTTT. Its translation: CASSRPGRTRGAFF. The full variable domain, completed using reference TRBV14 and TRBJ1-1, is EAGVTQFPSHSVIEKGQTVTLRCDPISGHDNLYWYRRVMGKEIKFLLHFVKESKQDESGMPNNRFLAERTGGTYSTLKVQPAELEDSGVYFCASSRPGRTRGAFFGQGTRLTVV.

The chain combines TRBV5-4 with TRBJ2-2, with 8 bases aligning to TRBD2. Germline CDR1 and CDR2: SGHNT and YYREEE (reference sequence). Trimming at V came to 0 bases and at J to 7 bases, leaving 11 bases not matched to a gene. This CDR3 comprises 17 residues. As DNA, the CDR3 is TGTGCCAGCAGCTTGGACGTGCAGCGGGAGAGAGGCGGGGAGCTGTTTTTT. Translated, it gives CASSLDVQRERGGELFF.

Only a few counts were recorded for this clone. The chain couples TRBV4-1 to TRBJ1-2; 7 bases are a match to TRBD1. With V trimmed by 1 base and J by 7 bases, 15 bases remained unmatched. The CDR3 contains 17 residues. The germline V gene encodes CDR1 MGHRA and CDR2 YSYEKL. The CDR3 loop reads CASSQGGGGTGIGGYTF. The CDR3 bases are TGCGCCAGCAGCCAAGGAGGAGGGGGCACAGGGATCGGTGGCTACACCTTC.

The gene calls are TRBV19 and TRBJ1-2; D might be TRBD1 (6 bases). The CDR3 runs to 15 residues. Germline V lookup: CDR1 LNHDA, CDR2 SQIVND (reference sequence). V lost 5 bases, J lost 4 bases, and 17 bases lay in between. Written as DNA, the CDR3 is TGTGCCAGTAGTTCCAACAGGGATGGGAGCTATGGCTACACCTTC. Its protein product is CASSSNRDGSYGYTF.

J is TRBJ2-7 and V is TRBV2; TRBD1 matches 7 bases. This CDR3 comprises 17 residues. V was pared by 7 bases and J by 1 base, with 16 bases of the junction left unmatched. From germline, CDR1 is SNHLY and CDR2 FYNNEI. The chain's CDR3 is CASNRPRDRDLSYEQYF. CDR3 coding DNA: TGTGCCAGCAATCGCCCCCGGGACAGAGACCTATCCTACGAGCAGTACTTC.

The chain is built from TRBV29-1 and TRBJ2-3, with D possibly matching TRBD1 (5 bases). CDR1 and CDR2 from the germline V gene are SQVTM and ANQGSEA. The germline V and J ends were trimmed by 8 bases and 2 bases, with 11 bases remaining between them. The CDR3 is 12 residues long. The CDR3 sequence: CSLADNTDTQYF. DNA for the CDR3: TGCAGCCTCGCGGACAACACAGATACGCAGTATTTT.

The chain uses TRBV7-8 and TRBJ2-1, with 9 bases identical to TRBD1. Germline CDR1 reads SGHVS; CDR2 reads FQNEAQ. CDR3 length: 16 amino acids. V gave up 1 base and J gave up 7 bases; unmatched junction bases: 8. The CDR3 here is CASSLGSGQGLNEQFF. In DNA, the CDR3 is TGTGCCAGCAGCTTAGGTTCGGGACAGGGTTTGAATGAGCAGTTCTTC.

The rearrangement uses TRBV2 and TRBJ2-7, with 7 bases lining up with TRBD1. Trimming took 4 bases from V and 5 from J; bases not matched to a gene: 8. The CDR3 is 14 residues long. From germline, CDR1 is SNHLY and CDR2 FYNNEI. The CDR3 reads CASSARQGDNEQYF. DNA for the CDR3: TGTGCCAGCAGTGCAAGGCAGGGGGACAACGAGCAGTACTTC.

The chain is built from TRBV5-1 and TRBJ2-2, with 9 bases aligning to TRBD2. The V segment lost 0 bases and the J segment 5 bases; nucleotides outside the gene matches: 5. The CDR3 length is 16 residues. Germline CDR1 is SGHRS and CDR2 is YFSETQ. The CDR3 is CASSLAVSGRTGELFF. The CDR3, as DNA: TGCGCCAGCAGCTTGGCTGTTAGCGGGAGAACCGGGGAGCTGTTTTTT.

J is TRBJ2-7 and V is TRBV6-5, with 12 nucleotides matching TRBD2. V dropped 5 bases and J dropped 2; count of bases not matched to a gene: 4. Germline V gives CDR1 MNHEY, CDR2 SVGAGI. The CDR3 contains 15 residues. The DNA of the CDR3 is TGTGCCAGCAGTGGCGGACTAGCGGGGACCTACGAGCAGTACTTC. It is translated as CASSGGLAGTYEQYF.

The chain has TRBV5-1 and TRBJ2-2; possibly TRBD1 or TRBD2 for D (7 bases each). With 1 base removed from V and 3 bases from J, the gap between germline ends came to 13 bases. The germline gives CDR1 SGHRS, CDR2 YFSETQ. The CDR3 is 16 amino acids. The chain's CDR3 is CASSLKTGRDTGELFF. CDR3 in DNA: TGCGCCAGCAGCTTGAAGACAGGGAGGGACACCGGGGAGCTGTTTTTT.

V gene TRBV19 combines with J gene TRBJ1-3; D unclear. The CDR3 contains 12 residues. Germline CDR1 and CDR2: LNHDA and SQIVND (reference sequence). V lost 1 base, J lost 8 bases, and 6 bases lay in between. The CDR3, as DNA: TGTGCCAGTAGTATAGCTCGAGACACCATATATTTT. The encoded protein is CASSIARDTIYF.

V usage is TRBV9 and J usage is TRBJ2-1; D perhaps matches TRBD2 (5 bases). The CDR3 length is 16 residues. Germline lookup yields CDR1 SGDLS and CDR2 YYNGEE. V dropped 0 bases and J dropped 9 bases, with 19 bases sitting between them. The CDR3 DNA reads TGTGCCAGCAGCGTAGATCCCTCTGGACCCGAGGGTGAGCAGTTCTTC. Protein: CASSVDPSGPEGEQFF.